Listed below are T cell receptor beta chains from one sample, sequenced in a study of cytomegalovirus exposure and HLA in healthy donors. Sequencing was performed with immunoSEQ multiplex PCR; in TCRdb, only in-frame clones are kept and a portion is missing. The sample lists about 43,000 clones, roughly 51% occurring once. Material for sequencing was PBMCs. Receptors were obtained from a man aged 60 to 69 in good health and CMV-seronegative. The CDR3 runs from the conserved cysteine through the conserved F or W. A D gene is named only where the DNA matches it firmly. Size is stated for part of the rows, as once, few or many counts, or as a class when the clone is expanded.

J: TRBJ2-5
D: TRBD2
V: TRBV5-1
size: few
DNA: TGCGCCAGCAGCCTAGGGACTAGTCCAGAGACCCAGTACTTC
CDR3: CASSLGTSPETQYF

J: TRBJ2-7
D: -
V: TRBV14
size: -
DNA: TGTGCCAGCAGCCCCAACAACCGAGGCCCCACCCTCTACGAGCAGTACTTC
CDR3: CASSPNNRGPTLYEQYF

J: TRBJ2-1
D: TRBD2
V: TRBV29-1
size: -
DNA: TGCAGCGCCGCCGGGACTAGCGGGAGGGCATTCGACAATGAGCAGTTCTTC
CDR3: CSAAGTSGRAFDNEQFF

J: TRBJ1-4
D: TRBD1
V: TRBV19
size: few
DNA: TGTGCCAGTAATCCCCTTGGGACAGCGAAGAACCTGTTTTTT
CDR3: CASNPLGTAKNLFF

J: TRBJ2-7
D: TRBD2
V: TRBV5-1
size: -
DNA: TGCGCCAGCAGCTTGTTGGGAGGGTCGTCCAGCGAGCAGTACTTC
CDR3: CASSLLGGSSSEQYF

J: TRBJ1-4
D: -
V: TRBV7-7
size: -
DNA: TGTGCCAGCAGCGCCACAGGAGCAACTAATGAAAAACTGTTTTTT
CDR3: CASSATGATNEKLFF

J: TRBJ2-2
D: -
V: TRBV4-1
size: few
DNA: TGCGCCAGCAGCCAAGAAAGGCAGGCCATCGGGGAGCTGTTTTTT
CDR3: CASSQERQAIGELFF

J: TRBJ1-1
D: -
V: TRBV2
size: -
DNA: TGTGCCAGCAGCGGGGGACCCCCCCGTCGGACTGAAGCTTTCTTT
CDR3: CASSGGPPRRTEAFF

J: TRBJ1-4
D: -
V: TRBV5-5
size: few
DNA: TGTGCCAGCAGCTTGGTTCACTCCGAAAAACTGTTTTTT
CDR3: CASSLVHSEKLFF

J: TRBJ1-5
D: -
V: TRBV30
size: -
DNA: TGTGCCTGGAGGGGAGGGGGGAATCAGCCCCAGCATTTT
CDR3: CAWRGGGNQPQHF

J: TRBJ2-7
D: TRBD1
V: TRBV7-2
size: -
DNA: TGTGCCAGCAGCCTCCTTTGGACAGGGGGAAAATACGAGCAGTACTTC
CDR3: CASSLLWTGGKYEQYF

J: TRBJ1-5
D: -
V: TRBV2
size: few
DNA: TGTGCCAGCAACGAACAGGTGGCCAATCAGCCCCAGCATTTT
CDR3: CASNEQVANQPQHF

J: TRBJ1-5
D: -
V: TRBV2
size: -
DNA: TGTGCCAGCAACGCAGATCACAATCAGCCCCAGCATTTT
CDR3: CASNADHNQPQHF

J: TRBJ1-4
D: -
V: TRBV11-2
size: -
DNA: TGTGCCAGCTCCCACAGGGCGGCTAATGAAAAACTGTTTTTT
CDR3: CASSHRAANEKLFF

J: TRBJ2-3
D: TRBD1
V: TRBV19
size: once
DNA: TGTGCTTCCAGGGGGCTTTCCACAGATACGCAGTATTTT
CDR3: CASRGLSTDTQYF

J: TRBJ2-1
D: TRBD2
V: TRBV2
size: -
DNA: TGTGCCAGCAGTCGTAGCGGGAGCTCCTACAATGAGCAGTTCTTC
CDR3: CASSRSGSSYNEQFF

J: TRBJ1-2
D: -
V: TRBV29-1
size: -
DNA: TGCAGCGCACAGGGAATCAGTGGCTACACCTTC
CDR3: CSAQGISGYTF

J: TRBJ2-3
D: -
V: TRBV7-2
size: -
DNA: TGTGCCAGCAGCTTAGACTACACAGATACGCAGTATTTT
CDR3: CASSLDYTDTQYF

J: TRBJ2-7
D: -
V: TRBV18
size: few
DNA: TGTGCCAGCTCACCACAGGGACAAAAGTCCTACGAGCAGTACTTC
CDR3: CASSPQGQKSYEQYF

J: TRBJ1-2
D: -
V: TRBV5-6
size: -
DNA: TGTGCCAGCAGCCTGACAGACTATGGCTACACCTTC
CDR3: CASSLTDYGYTF

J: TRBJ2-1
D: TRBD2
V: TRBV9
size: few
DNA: TGTGCCAGCAGCGTACTAGCGGGGTACAATGAGCAGTTCTTC
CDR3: CASSVLAGYNEQFF

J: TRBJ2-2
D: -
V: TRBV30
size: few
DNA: TGTGCCTGGGGCGGACTAAACACCGGGGAGCTGTTTTTT
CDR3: CAWGGLNTGELFF

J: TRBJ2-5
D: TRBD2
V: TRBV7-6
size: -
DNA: TGTGCCAGCAGCACCCGGACTAGCGGGAGGACTGAGACCCAGTACTTC
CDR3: CASSTRTSGRTETQYF

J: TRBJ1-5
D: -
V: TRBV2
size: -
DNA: TGTGCCAGCAGGGGAGACGGGTACAATCAGCCCCAGCATTTT
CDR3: CASRGDGYNQPQHF

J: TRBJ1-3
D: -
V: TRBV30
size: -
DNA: TGTGCCTGGAGTGCAGGGGCCTCTGGAAACACCATATATTTT
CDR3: CAWSAGASGNTIYF

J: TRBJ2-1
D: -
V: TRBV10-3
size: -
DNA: TGTGCCATCAGTGAGTCCAGGGGCGGGAATGAGCAGTTCTTC
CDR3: CAISESRGGNEQFF

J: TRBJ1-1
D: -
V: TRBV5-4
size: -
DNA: TGTGCCAGCAGCTTGGGGGCAGGGGCGAACACTGAAGCTTTCTTT
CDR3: CASSLGAGANTEAFF

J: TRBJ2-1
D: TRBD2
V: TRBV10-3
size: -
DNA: TGTGCCATCAGAGCGGGGACTAGTGACGATGAGCAGTTCTTC
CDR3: CAIRAGTSDDEQFF

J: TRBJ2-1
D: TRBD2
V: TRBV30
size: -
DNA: TGTGCCTTGACTAGCGGGAAACTTGAGCAGTTCTTC
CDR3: CALTSGKLEQFF

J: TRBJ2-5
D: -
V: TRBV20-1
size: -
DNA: TGCAGTGCTAGTTCGGCCCAGTACTTC
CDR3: CSASSAQYF

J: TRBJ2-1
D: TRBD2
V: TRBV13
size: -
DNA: TGTGCCAGCAGCCTGGGACTAGCGGGACCCGATGAGCAGTTCTTC
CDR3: CASSLGLAGPDEQFF

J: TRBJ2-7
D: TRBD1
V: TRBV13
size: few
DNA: TGTGCCAGCAGCGAGATCCAGGGGGACGAGCAGTACTTC
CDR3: CASSEIQGDEQYF

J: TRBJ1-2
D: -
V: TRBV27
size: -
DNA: TGTGCCAGCGGGGCGTTAGGGGGGGGTAGTGGCTACACCTTC
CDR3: CASGALGGGSGYTF

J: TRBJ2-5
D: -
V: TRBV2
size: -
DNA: TGTGCCAGCAGTGAGTTTGTCGGGAGCGGTACCCAGTACTTC
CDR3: CASSEFVGSGTQYF

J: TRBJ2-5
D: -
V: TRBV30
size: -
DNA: TGTGCCTGGGGAGCGGAGACCCAGTACTTC
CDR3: CAWGAETQYF

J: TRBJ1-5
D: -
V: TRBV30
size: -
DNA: TGTGCCTGGAGTGTATCCGTTAGCGATCAGCCCCAGCATTTT
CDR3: CAWSVSVSDQPQHF

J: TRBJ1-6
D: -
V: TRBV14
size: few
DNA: TGTGCCAGCAGCCTTACGTCGACAGTCTCACCCCTCCACTTT
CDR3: CASSLTSTVSPLHF